This TCR beta chain originates from a study of shared clonotypes between healthy human individuals. Study-wide results and limits: The study generally estimated greater richness for naive than memory subsets. What limited the represented genetic and exposure-history diversity was the small number of donors. Generation probabilities of non-shared clonotypes were lower (relative to those shared by all four donors).

TCRdb's copy holds only in-frame clones and misses some; the assay was immunoSEQ multiplex PCR. The repertoire includes about 710,000 clones, around 77% of them detected once, and about 1.7% sits in the top ten. As concerns this clone: Its antigen is as yet unknown.

The CDR3 contains 14 residues. Per the germline V gene, CDR1 is SNHLY and CDR2 is FYNNEI. Trimming pared 3 bases from V and 1 base from J, leaving 9 bases between. Sequenced material: memory CD4+ T cells sorted from blood. Subset here: CD45RA-negative fraction. J is TRBJ1-1 and V is TRBV2; no clear D gene. This TCR was recovered from a woman in her thirties in good health. The CDR3 region is CASSDKSGNTEAFF. DNA for the CDR3: TGTGCCAGCAGTGACAAATCCGGGAACACTGAAGCTTTCTTT. Full variable domain (rest looked up from reference TRBV2 and TRBJ1-1): EPEVTQTPSHQVTQMGQEVILRCVPISNHLYFYWYRQILGQKVEFLVSFYNNEISEKSEIFDDQFSVERPDGSNFTLKIRSTKLEDSAMYFCASSDKSGNTEAFFGQGTRLTVV.